The clone carrying this TCR beta chain appeared many times. There are 14 residues in the CDR3. The germline V gene encodes CDR1 MDHEN and CDR2 SYDVKM. V dropped 8 bases and J dropped 0 bases, with 13 bases sitting between them. Libraries of TCR beta came from iRepertoire HTBI primers plus Arm-PCR of CDR3 regions. Via MiXCR, TCRdb re-called the multiplex PCR reads, giving one row per CDR3 protein. The sample has roughly 400,000 distinct CDR3 sequences, roughly a fifth seen once. The data are from a study of regulatory T cells in long-lasting Graves disease. Time point given: persistent/refractory GD, antithyroid drugs over 5 years with positive TRAb. The TCR library was prepared using RNA isolated from PBMCs.

The clonotype comes from a female donor with Graves disease. The sequencing here drew on peripheral blood mononuclear cells (PBMCs), taken when the disease was refractory, from a patient treated with antithyroid drugs. The rearrangement links TRBV28 to TRBJ1-1, with a weak D call TRBD1 (5 bases). This chain's CDR3 is CASRPAGMNTEAFF. CDR3 bases: TGTGCCAGCCGGCCAGCAGGGATGAACACTGAAGCTTTCTTT. Based on the CDR3 plus reference TRBV28 and TRBJ1-1, the full variable domain is DVKVTQSSRYLVKRTGEKVFLECVQDMDHENMFWYRQDPGLGLRLIYFSYDVKMKEKGDIPEGYSVSREKKERFSLILESASTNQTSMYLCASRPAGMNTEAFFGQGTRLTVV.